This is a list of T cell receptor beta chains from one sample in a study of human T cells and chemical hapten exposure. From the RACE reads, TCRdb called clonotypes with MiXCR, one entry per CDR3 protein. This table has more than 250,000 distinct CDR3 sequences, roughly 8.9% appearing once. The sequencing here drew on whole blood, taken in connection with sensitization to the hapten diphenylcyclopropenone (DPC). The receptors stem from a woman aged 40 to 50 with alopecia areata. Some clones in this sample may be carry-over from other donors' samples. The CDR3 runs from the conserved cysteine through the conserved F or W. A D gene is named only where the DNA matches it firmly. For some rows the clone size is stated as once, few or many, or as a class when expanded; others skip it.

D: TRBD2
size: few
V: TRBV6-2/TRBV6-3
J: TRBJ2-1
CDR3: CASSYSTSGSFYEQFF
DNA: TGTGCCAGCAGTTACTCGACTAGCGGGAGTTTCTATGAGCAGTTCTTC

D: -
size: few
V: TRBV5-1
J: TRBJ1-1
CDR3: CASSLGDSVRTEAFF
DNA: TGCGCCAGCAGTCTCGGAGACAGCGTGAGAACTGAAGCTTTCTTT

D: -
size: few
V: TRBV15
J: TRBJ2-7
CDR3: CATSRSGRAYEQYF
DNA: TGTGCCACCAGCAGATCAGGACGGGCCTACGAGCAGTACTTC

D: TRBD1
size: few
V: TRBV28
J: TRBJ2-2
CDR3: CASRKFHRGLRTGELFF
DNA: TGTGCCAGCAGGAAATTTCACAGGGGGCTTAGGACCGGGGAGCTGTTTTTT

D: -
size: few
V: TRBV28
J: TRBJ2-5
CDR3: CASSPHDLPETQYF
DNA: TGTGCCAGCAGTCCTCATGACCTGCCGGAGACCCAGTACTTC

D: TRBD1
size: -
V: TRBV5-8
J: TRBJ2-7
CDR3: CASSLPRGSYEQYF
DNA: TGTGCCAGCAGCTTGCCCAGGGGGTCCTACGAGCAGTACTTC

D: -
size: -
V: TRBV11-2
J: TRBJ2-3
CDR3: CASSFRPQGERDTQYF
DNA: TGTGCCAGCAGCTTTCGGCCACAGGGAGAAAGGGATACGCAGTATTTT

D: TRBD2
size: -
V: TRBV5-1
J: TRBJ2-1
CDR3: CASSWEGQSYNEQFF
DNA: TGCGCCAGCAGCTGGGAGGGCCAGTCCTACAATGAGCAGTTCTTC

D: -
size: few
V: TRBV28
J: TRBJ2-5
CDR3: CASSSGTLETQYF
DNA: TGTGCCAGCAGTTCCGGGACGTTAGAGACCCAGTACTTC

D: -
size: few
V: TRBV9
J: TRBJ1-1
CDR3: CASSLGVGQAFF
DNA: TGTGCCAGCAGCCTAGGGGTAGGGCAAGCTTTCTTT

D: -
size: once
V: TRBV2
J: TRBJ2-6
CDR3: CASSDTRDGAPVLTF
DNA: TGTGCCAGCAGTGACACGCGGGACGGCGCCCCCGTCCTGACTTTC